This T cell receptor (beta chain) was identified during a study of blood T cell repertoires in COVID-19. Across the whole study: The samples span acute and convalescent COVID-19 from the United States, Italy and Spain. T cells, B-cell-depleted T cells, or PBMCs provided the cDNA or gDNA that served as material.

The protocol was immunoSEQ multiplex PCR, while the TCRdb copy is restricted to in-frame clones and leaves out a portion. Of roughly 250,000 clones listed, about 80% are singletons. The CDR3 is 15 residues long. In germline, CDR1 is MDHEN, CDR2 SYDVKM. V lost 6 bases, J lost 2 bases, and 8 bases stayed unmatched. The sequenced sample consisted of peripheral blood. This chain connects TRBV28 to TRBJ2-7, with 9 bases identical to TRBD2. This clonotype was sampled from a woman of 80 years or more with acute or convalescent COVID-19. The CDR3 reads CASSPPGGGAYEQYF. The CDR3 DNA follows: TGTGCCAGCAGCCCCCCTGGCGGGGGGGCCTACGAGCAGTACTTC.